The TCR beta chain described here comes from a study of cytomegalovirus exposure and HLA in healthy donors. PCR amplification relied on 60 Vbeta primers (plus 13 Jbeta primers). Assay used: immunoSEQ multiplex PCR; TCRdb lists only in-frame clones, some missing. The sample holds 130,000 to 150,000 clones, approximately 80% seen once. CDR3 length: 15 residues. Trimming removed 1 base at V and 1 base at J, with 7 bases between. Germline V gene lookup returns CDR1 SGHVS and CDR2 FNYEAQ. This chain joins TRBV7-6 and TRBJ2-2; maybe TRBD1 (5 bases). Material for sequencing was PBMCs. The TCR was taken from a male donor in good health and CMV-seronegative. CDR3 residues: CASSLGTGNTGELFF. CDR3 DNA: TGTGCCAGCAGCTTAGGAACAGGGAACACCGGGGAGCTGTTTTTT.